What follows is one TCR beta chain and its context. Per the germline V gene, CDR1 is MGHRA and CDR2 is YSYEKL. CDR3 length equals 15 residues. With 0 bases removed from V and 8 bases from J, the gap between germline ends came to 16 bases. This sample is drawn from a study of blood T cell repertoires in COVID-19. This table comes from immunoSEQ multiplex PCR, and its TCRdb copy is limited to in-frame clones, with some not included. This table has fewer than 200,000 clones, approximately 90% appearing once. The chain couples TRBV4-1 to TRBJ1-2; D unresolved. The sequenced material came from peripheral blood. The receptor's source is a man between 18 and 35 years old with COVID-19, enrolled during active disease. The CDR3 protein is CASSQDGRTSWGYTF. The CDR3 DNA reads as TGCGCCAGCAGCCAAGATGGGAGGACCTCTTGGGGCTACACCTTC.